This is a list of T cell receptor beta chains from one sample in a study of blood T cells in healthy people across ages. A single record per CDR3 protein comes from TCRdb applying MiXCR to the 5' RACE reads. Of hundreds of thousands of distinct CDR3 sequences in the sample, about 55% were seen once. Sequenced material: blood. The receptors shown here come from a man older than 75 in good health. Both conserved end residues are part of each CDR3. The D gene is left open where the match is weak. The size of a clone is reported for some rows only, either as once, few or many, or as a class for expanded clones.

TRBJ2-5,16,NA,TRBV18,NA,TGTGCCAGCTCCCCCCTCGGGCCACCGGCCTCAGAGACCCAGTACTTC,CASSPLGPPASETQYF
TRBJ2-3,15,NA,TRBV5-1,TRBD2,TGCGCCAGCAGCAAGACGGGGGGTTCATGGGGATACGCGTATTTT,CASSKTGGSWGYAYF
TRBJ2-7,14,NA,TRBV11-2,NA,TGTGCCAGCAGCCAAAGGGCAGGGAGGTTTGAGCAGTACTTC,CASSQRAGRFEQYF
TRBJ2-4,16,NA,TRBV7-9,NA,TGTGCCAGCAGCCCGGCGGATATCCTAGCCAAAAACATTCAGTACTTC,CASSPADILAKNIQYF
TRBJ1-6,16,NA,TRBV20-1,NA,TGCAGTGCTAAGTTCCCCGTGAGCTCCTATAATTCACCCCTCCACTTT,CSAKFPVSSYNSPLHF
TRBJ1-1,12,few,TRBV5-6,NA,TGTGCCAGCAGCTTGATACCCACTGAAGCTTTCTTT,CASSLIPTEAFF
TRBJ2-6,17,NA,TRBV11-1,NA,TGTGCCAGCAGCTTACTGCAGGGAACTCCTGGGGCCAACGTCCTGACTTTC,CASSLLQGTPGANVLTF
TRBJ2-5,15,many,TRBV5-1,TRBD1,TGTGCCAGCAGCTCCGGGACAGGGGGCCAAGAGACCCAGTACTTC,CASSSGTGGQETQYF
TRBJ2-7,17,NA,TRBV13,TRBD2,TGTGCCAGCAGCCCCCTGGGACTAGCGGGAGGGACCTACGAGCAGTACTTC,CASSPLGLAGGTYEQYF
TRBJ1-1,13,few,TRBV20-1,TRBD1,TGCAGTGCTAGTAAGCGGACAGGGCAGGAAGCTTTCTTT,CSASKRTGQEAFF
TRBJ1-1,15,NA,TRBV6-5,TRBD1,TGTGCCAGCATCACCGCCGGGACAGGGAACACTGAAGCTTTCTTT,CASITAGTGNTEAFF
TRBJ2-7,15,NA,TRBV11-1,NA,TGTGCCAGCAGCTCTTACCGGGATCCCTTTTACGAGCAGTACTTC,CASSSYRDPFYEQYF
TRBJ2-1,16,NA,TRBV5-1,NA,TGCGCCAGCAGCAGGGGGAGAGCCACCCCTACCAATGAGCAGTTCTTC,CASSRGRATPTNEQFF
TRBJ2-1,15,NA,TRBV27,TRBD2,TGTGCCAGCAGTTCCACGGGACTAGCGGGAGGTGAGCAGTTCTTC,CASSSTGLAGGEQFF
TRBJ2-3,12,NA,TRBV5-1,NA,TGCGCCAGCAGCCAGGCGTGGGATACGCAGTATTTT,CASSQAWDTQYF
TRBJ2-2,13,once,TRBV5-1,NA,TGCGCCAGCAGCCCGGACTCCACCGGGGAGCTGTTTTTT,CASSPDSTGELFF
TRBJ2-4,17,once,TRBV27,TRBD2,TGTGCCAGCAGCCGCCATGGACTAGCGGGTAGCCAAAACATTCAGTACTTC,CASSRHGLAGSQNIQYF
TRBJ2-3,13,few,TRBV20-1,TRBD2,TGCAGTGCTAGAGATAGGACTAGTCTGTACGCGTATTTT,CSARDRTSLYAYF